This T cell receptor beta chain was identified during a study of T cell repertoires in cytomegalovirus infection. Study at large: As its CMV epitopes, the study selected recently identified HLA-C-restricted and well-studied HLA-B-restricted targets. From public TCR beta signatures came an indication of both CMV infection and matching HLA type. Study-level results: Individuals carrying CMV plus the relevant HLA were identified by cumulative frequency of public TCR beta families.

On this clonotype itself: What it recognizes is unknown.

CDR1 DFQATT and CDR2 SNEGSKA come from the germline V gene (reference sequence). V was clipped by 5 bases and J by 8 bases, with 9 bases between them. The CDR3 loop spans 11 amino acids. TCRdb reprocessed the reads with MiXCR, giving one entry per CDR3 protein. The table lists 900,000 to 950,000 distinct CDR3 sequences, 30% to 40% of them singletons. The chain employs TRBV20-1 and TRBJ2-2, with D possibly being TRBD2 (6 bases). The clonotype comes from a human donor in good health (CMV status not recorded). Some clones in this sample may be carry-over from other donors' samples. Source: cultured CD8+ T cells from PBMCs, taken from culture after CMV antigen stimulation. The CDR3 nucleotides are TGCAGTGCTCCGGGGGAAGGGGAGCTGTTTTTT. Amino acid sequence: CSAPGEGELFF.